The present T cell receptor beta chain was sequenced within a study of blood T cell repertoires in COVID-19. Study in general: Some COVID-19 samples were acute and others convalescent; all came from the United States, Italy and Spain. T cells, B-cell-depleted T cells, or PBMCs provided the cDNA or gDNA that served as material.

This CDR3 has 15 amino acids. V lost 1 base and J lost 5, with 11 bases in between. Germline V gene lookup returns CDR1 MGHRA and CDR2 YSYEKL. Generated by immunoSEQ multiplex PCR, the TCRdb table keeps only in-frame clones and is missing some. Of around 200,000 clones detected, 65% to 80% appear once; the ten largest clones hold under 15%. This clonotype originated in a woman aged 45-65 years with acute or convalescent COVID-19. The chain employs TRBV4-1 and TRBJ2-2; D gene uncertain. Sequenced sample: peripheral blood. This chain's CDR3 is CASSQVALVTGELFF. The CDR3 DNA is TGCGCCAGCAGCCAAGTCGCCTTAGTGACCGGGGAGCTGTTTTTT.